This is a list of T cell receptor beta chains from one sample in a study of cytomegalovirus exposure and HLA in healthy donors. Assay used: immunoSEQ multiplex PCR; TCRdb lists only in-frame clones, some missing. The sample includes tens of thousands of clones, roughly 63% of them seen just once. Sequencing was done on a sample of PBMCs. Receptors originate from a boy aged 10-17 years in good health and CMV-seropositive. The CDR3 runs from the conserved cysteine through the conserved F or W. A D gene is named only where the DNA matches it firmly. Only part of the rows carry a size: once, few, many, or a class if the clone is expanded.

.	TRBV7-6	TRBJ2-1	.	CASSLAAAVNEQFF	TGTGCCAGCAGCTTAGCGGCGGCAGTTAATGAGCAGTTCTTC
.	TRBV7-8	TRBJ1-5	.	CASSPQGNGVGPQHF	TGTGCCAGCAGCCCACAGGGAAATGGAGTAGGGCCCCAGCATTTT
.	TRBV19	TRBJ1-3	.	CASSIGQLVSGNTIYF	TGTGCCAGTAGTATAGGTCAACTGGTCTCTGGAAACACCATATATTTT
TRBD2	TRBV4-3	TRBJ2-1	.	CASSRGLAGIRNEQFF	TGCGCCAGCAGCCGCGGACTAGCGGGGATCCGTAATGAGCAGTTCTTC
.	TRBV5-1	TRBJ1-3	.	CASSYTGSGNTIYF	TGCGCCAGCAGCTATACAGGGTCTGGAAACACCATATATTTT
TRBD1	TRBV29-1	TRBJ1-2	.	CSVEPQGADGYTF	TGCAGCGTTGAACCTCAGGGGGCGGATGGCTACACCTTC
.	TRBV6-1	TRBJ2-1	.	CASSESGNEQFF	TGTGCCAGCAGTGAGTCAGGCAATGAGCAGTTCTTC
.	TRBV18	TRBJ2-5	.	CASSPPRIEETQYF	TGTGCCAGCTCACCACCGAGAATAGAAGAGACCCAGTACTTC
TRBD1	TRBV19	TRBJ1-5	.	CASTQTGYTNQQHF	TGTGCCAGTACCCAGACAGGGTATACGAACCAGCAGCATTTT
.	TRBV7-2	TRBJ2-2	.	CASSPGSSAGELFF	TGTGCCAGCAGCCCCGGGTCCTCGGCCGGGGAGCTGTTTTTT
.	TRBV4-3	TRBJ1-4	.	CASSQEEGWGGEKLFF	TGCGCCAGCAGCCAAGAAGAGGGCTGGGGTGGCGAAAAACTGTTTTTT
.	TRBV2	TRBJ1-5	few	CASSDGGQPQHF	TGTGCCAGCAGTGACGGGGGGCAGCCCCAGCATTTT
.	TRBV6-5	TRBJ1-1	.	CASSYSETGVRTEAFF	TGTGCCAGCAGTTACTCGGAGACGGGAGTAAGGACTGAAGCTTTCTTT
.	TRBV30	TRBJ1-1	.	CAWSATGTEAFF	TGTGCCTGGAGTGCAACAGGGACTGAAGCTTTCTTT
.	TRBV27	TRBJ2-1	few	CASSLSGSPYNEQFF	TGTGCCAGCAGTTTATCGGGGAGTCCCTACAATGAGCAGTTCTTC
TRBD2	TRBV27	TRBJ2-2	.	CASRRSGGNTGELFF	TGTGCCAGCAGAAGAAGCGGGGGAAACACCGGGGAGCTGTTTTTT
.	TRBV7-8	TRBJ2-7	.	CASAFYGYEQYF	TGTGCTAGCGCCTTTTACGGCTACGAGCAGTACTTC
.	TRBV29-1	TRBJ2-6	.	CSVYSDSGANVLTF	TGCAGCGTTTATAGTGACTCTGGGGCCAACGTCCTGACTTTC